Each of the 22 T cell receptor beta chains below was sequenced from the same sample in a study of T cell repertoires in cytomegalovirus infection. Using its own MiXCR run on the reads, TCRdb lists one record per CDR3 protein. Seen here are 300,000 to 400,000 distinct CDR3 sequences, 18% observed once, and the top ten hold 7.5% to 9%. Specimen: PBMCs. The receptor set was obtained from a human donor in good health (CMV status not recorded). Some clones in this sample may be carry-over from other donors' samples.

This clonotype came up a few times. The J gene is TRBJ2-3, the V gene TRBV5-6, with D perhaps assigned TRBD1 or TRBD2 (5 bases each). The CDR3 covers 15 residues. From germline, CDR1 is SGHDT and CDR2 YYEEEE. Trimming removed 6 bases from V and 1 base from J, with 15 bases in between. This CDR3 is CASTSRMGGTDTQYF. The DNA for the CDR3 is TGTGCCAGCACCTCGCGCATGGGGGGCACAGATACGCAGTATTTT.

This clonotype was counted once. V and J are TRBV6-4 and TRBJ1-6, with a weak D call TRBD1 (5 bases). Looked up from germline, CDR1 is MRHNA and CDR2 is SNTAGT. The V gene lost 0 bases and the J gene lost 9 bases, with 12 bases spanning the gap. The CDR3 extends over 15 amino acids. The CDR3 reads CASSDSSQGSSPLHF. The DNA of the CDR3 is TGTGCCAGCAGTGACTCGAGCCAGGGCTCTTCACCCCTCCACTTT.

The chain uses TRBV9 and TRBJ2-3; 10 bases fit TRBD2. The V gene end was trimmed by 3 bases and the J gene end by 3 bases; junction bases not matched to a gene: 7. The CDR3 has 16 amino acids. Per the germline V gene, CDR1 is SGDLS and CDR2 is YYNGEE. The CDR3 nucleotides are TGTGCCAGCAGCGCGGATATAGCGGGAGGAACAGATACGCAGTATTTT. It is translated as CASSADIAGGTDTQYF.

This clonotype was detected many times. The chain joins TRBV10-3 to TRBJ1-1; 9 nucleotides agree with TRBD1. CDR1 and CDR2 (germline): ENHRY, SYGVKD. V shed 10 bases, J shed 4 bases, and the junction held 10 bases outside the gene matches. CDR3 length equals 14 residues. CDR3 DNA sequence: TGTGCCACCAAAAAACAGGACAGGGGCACTGAAGCTTTCTTT. Its protein product is CATKKQDRGTEAFF.

This clonotype has just a few counts. J is TRBJ2-3 and V is TRBV6-6; possibly TRBD2 for D (5 bases). CDR1 MNHNY and CDR2 SVGAGI come from the germline V gene (reference sequence). The CDR3 consists of 14 residues. V gave up 6 bases and J gave up 6 bases, with 16 bases separating them. In nucleotides, the CDR3 is TGTGCCAGCAGCGGACGGAGGCCCAGGGATACGCAGTATTTT. It codes for CASSGRRPRDTQYF.

The rearrangement links TRBV5-1 to TRBJ2-5, with 8 bases that match TRBD1. The CDR3 covers 15 residues. Germline V gene lookup returns CDR1 SGHRS and CDR2 YFSETQ. V gave up 0 bases and J gave up 0 bases; unmatched junction bases: 1. CDR3 sequence reads: CASSLEGQDQETQYF. CDR3 DNA: TGCGCCAGCAGCTTGGAGGGACAGGACCAAGAGACCCAGTACTTC.

This clonotype was counted many times. V and J are TRBV7-9 and TRBJ2-4; 9 nucleotides align to TRBD2. This CDR3 region has 16 residues. Germline-derived CDR1 and CDR2 are SEHNR and FQNEAQ (reference sequence). Germline trimming cut 3 bases from V and 9 bases from J; bases unmatched to any gene: 12. The CDR3 loop is CASSLLAGSGWSIQYF. The DNA of the CDR3 is TGTGCCAGCAGCTTGCTAGCGGGGTCGGGGTGGAGCATTCAGTACTTC.

This clonotype was seen a few times. This chain joins TRBV12-3 or TRBV12-4 and TRBJ2-1, with TRBD2 matching over 12 bases. J was trimmed by 0 bases and V by 4 bases; bases with no gene match: 7. This CDR3 comprises 18 residues. The CDR3 nucleotides read TGTGCCAGCAGTTCCCTAGCGGGGGGGCAGGGCTCCTACAATGAGCAGTTCTTC. The encoded protein is CASSSLAGGQGSYNEQFF.

V is TRBV11-2 and J is TRBJ2-1; D uncertain. The V end lost 5 bases, the J end lost 0 bases, and 17 bases lay between the germline ends. The germline V gene encodes CDR1 SGHAT and CDR2 FQNNGV. This CDR3 contains 17 residues. The CDR3 protein is CASSRNPTLGSYNEQFF. The CDR3 DNA sequence: TGTGCCAGCAGCCGTAATCCGACCCTGGGCTCCTACAATGAGCAGTTCTTC.

This clonotype came up many times. The rearrangement uses TRBV12-3 or TRBV12-4 and TRBJ2-7; 7 bases line up with TRBD2. The CDR3 contains 17 residues. The V segment lost 6 bases and the J segment 0 bases; nucleotides outside the gene matches: 14. The CDR3 coding sequence is TGTGCCAGCAGCCGACGCACCAGCGGGGCCCACTCCTACGAGCAGTACTTC. Protein product: CASSRRTSGAHSYEQYF.

This chain joins TRBV15 and TRBJ2-5; D gene uncertain. Germline V gene lookup returns CDR1 LNHNV and CDR2 YYDKDF (reference sequence). This CDR3 contains 13 residues. V gave up 2 bases and J gave up 3 bases, with 7 bases separating them. Written as DNA, the CDR3 is TGTGCCACCAGCAGATTGATAGAAGAGACCCAGTACTTC. This sequence encodes CATSRLIEETQYF.

This clonotype has ten or more counts. The junction departs from the called germline gene at one end, perhaps through a read error. The chain is built from TRBV7-2 and TRBJ2-7; no reliable D call. The CDR3 sequence is 13 residues long. In germline, CDR1 is SGHTA, CDR2 FQGNSA. The CDR3, as DNA: TGTGCCAGCAGCTTAGCTTTTTCCTCCGAGCAGTACTTC. Its protein is CASSLAFSSEQYF.

This clonotype was seen a handful of times. The chain links TRBV20-1 to TRBJ2-1; TRBD1 or TRBD2 may be the D gene (6 bases each). CDR1 is DFQATT, CDR2 SNEGSKA, per germline (reference sequence). The V and J ends lost 3 bases and 10 bases respectively, with 25 bases between them. The CDR3 covers 16 residues. The CDR3: CSASRGGLPIDGEQFF. As DNA, the CDR3 is TGCAGTGCTAGTAGAGGGGGGCTCCCGATCGATGGGGAGCAGTTCTTC.

At least ten counts were recorded for this clonotype. CDR3 sequence reads: CASSRTNTEAFF. The CDR3 DNA sequence: TGTGCCAGCAGCCGCACGAACACTGAAGCTTTCTTT. The genes are TRBV19 and TRBJ1-1; no clear D gene. The CDR3 loop spans 12 amino acids. Germline CDR1 and CDR2: LNHDA and SQIVND (reference sequence). V was trimmed by 9 bases and J by 1 base, leaving 9 bases between them.

The rearrangement links TRBV10-3 to TRBJ2-3, with D uncertain. The CDR3 consists of 11 residues. V lost 11 bases and J 2 bases, leaving 8 bases between the germline ends. The V gene's germline CDR1 is ENHRY and CDR2 SYGVKD. CDR3 residues: CAVRLTDTQYF. CDR3 coding DNA: TGTGCCGTCCGACTCACAGATACGCAGTATTTT.

This clonotype appeared many times. V usage is TRBV7-2 and J usage is TRBJ2-3; TRBD2 agrees at 8 bases. The CDR3 spans 14 residues. Germline V gives CDR1 SGHTA, CDR2 FQGNSA. The J segment lost 7 bases and the V segment lost 6 bases, leaving 9 bases of the junction unmatched. The CDR3 protein is CASSPLRGANTQYF. In DNA, the CDR3 is TGTGCCAGCAGTCCCCTGCGGGGGGCAAATACGCAGTATTTT.

The J gene is TRBJ2-7, the V gene TRBV11-2; no clear D gene. The CDR3 covers 16 residues. Trimming shortened V by 1 base and J by 4 bases, and 17 bases separated the two germline ends. Germline-derived CDR1 and CDR2 are SGHAT and FQNNGV. The CDR3 loop reads CASSLGGGRGAYEQYF. CDR3 sequence (DNA): TGTGCCAGCAGCTTAGGGGGTGGTAGAGGAGCATACGAGCAGTACTTC.

With regard to this clonotype: The junction departs from the called germline gene at one end, perhaps through a read error. V usage is TRBV5-6 and J usage is TRBJ2-1; 8 bases map to TRBD2. Germline loops: CDR1 SGHDT, CDR2 YYEEEE. The CDR3 consists of 15 residues. CDR3 sequence (DNA): TGTGCCAGCAGCTTGGGGTTGTTTAGCGGGAATGAGCAGATCTTC. Translating it yields CASSLGLFSGNEQIF. The full variable domain, its missing parts supplied by reference TRBV5-6 and TRBJ2-1, is DAGVTQSPTHLIKTRGQQVTLRCSPKSGHDTVSWYQQALGQGPQFIFQYYEEEERQRGNFPDRFSGHQFPNYSSELNVNALLLGDSALYLCASSLGLFSGNEQIFGPGTRLTVL.

The rearrangement uses TRBV5-4 and TRBJ2-7; 12 bases are shared with TRBD2. J gave up 4 bases and V 3 bases, and 5 bases lay outside the gene matches. Per the germline V gene, CDR1 is SGHNT and CDR2 is YYREEE (reference sequence). This CDR3 comprises 15 residues. This chain's CDR3 is CASSSSGGADYEQYF. Written as DNA, the CDR3 is TGTGCCAGCAGCTCTAGCGGGGGGGCAGATTACGAGCAGTACTTC.

The chain uses TRBV2 and TRBJ2-1, with 10 bases lining up with TRBD1. Trimming took 1 base from V and 5 from J; bases not matched to a gene: 5. Looked up from germline, CDR1 is SNHLY and CDR2 is FYNNEI. The CDR3 covers 16 residues. The CDR3 DNA sequence: TGTGCCAGCAGTGAAGGCGGACAGGGGGGAAACAATGAGCAGTTCTTC. Translated: CASSEGGQGGNNEQFF. The full variable domain, rest sourced from reference TRBV2 and TRBJ2-1, is EPEVTQTPSHQVTQMGQEVILRCVPISNHLYFYWYRQILGQKVEFLVSFYNNEISEKSEIFDDQFSVERPDGSNFTLKIRSTKLEDSAMYFCASSEGGQGGNNEQFFGPGTRLTVL.

Details on this clonotype: One junction end disagrees with the germline gene, perhaps due to a read error. The V gene is TRBV5-1, the J gene TRBJ1-1; D remains ambiguous. CDR1 SGHRS and CDR2 YFSETQ come from the germline V gene. The CDR3 is 18 amino acids. CDR3: CAGSLEQMAPRMNTEAFF. Here the CDR3 DNA reads TGCGCCGGCAGCTTGGAACAGATGGCCCCCCGGATGAACACTGAAGCTTTCTTT. Full variable domain (missing parts from reference TRBV5-1 and TRBJ1-1): KAGVTQTPRYLIKTRGQQVTLSCSPISGHRSVSWYQQTPGQGLQFLFEYFSETQRNKGNFPGRFSGRQFSNSRSEMNVSTLELGDSALYLCAGSLEQMAPRMNTEAFFGQGTRLTVV.

The chain uses TRBV20-1 and TRBJ1-1; D gene unclear. Germline-derived CDR1 and CDR2 are DFQATT and SNEGSKA (reference sequence). The CDR3 runs 11 residues. With 3 bases removed from V and 6 bases from J, the gap between germline ends came to 8 bases. The chain's CDR3 is CSASALAEAFF. The CDR3 coding sequence is TGCAGTGCTAGTGCCCTCGCTGAAGCTTTCTTT.